This TCR beta chain was recovered during a study of cytomegalovirus exposure and HLA in healthy donors. Primers for the PCR totalled 60 Vbeta and 13 Jbeta. Clones were read by immunoSEQ multiplex PCR, and TCRdb kept only the in-frame ones, dropping some. The sample has 95,000 to 150,000 clones; more than 60% are singletons. Only a few counts were recorded for this clone. Its antigen remains unidentified. Study-wide points: A later analysis linked a missense DCLRE1C variant to TCR beta V- and J-gene trimming. In a later analysis, HLA-C alleles had the fewest associated TCRs, DRB1 alleles the most.

The receptor was isolated from a woman in her forties or fifties in good health and CMV-seropositive. The sample was PBMCs.

In nucleotides, the CDR3 is TGTGCCAGCAGCCATACTAGGGCGGACGAGCAGTACTTC. It codes for CASSHTRADEQYF. The chain is built from TRBV11-2 and TRBJ2-7; TRBD2 is a possible D gene (5 bases). Trimming took 5 bases from V and 5 from J, leaving 13 bases between them. Per germline, CDR1 SGHAT and CDR2 FQNNGV. The CDR3 consists of 13 residues.